The 2 T cell receptor beta chains listed next were all sequenced from one sample in a study of T cell responses to AZD1222 COVID-19 vaccine. Assay: immunoSEQ multiplex PCR; the TCRdb copy retains only in-frame clones and omits some. The table shows around 100,000 clones, with around 89% occurring only once. The starting material was peripheral blood, obtained on day 0 of AZD1222 vaccination. The receptors were gathered from an adult in good health.

This chain joins TRBV12-3 or TRBV12-4 and TRBJ2-5, with TRBD2 as a possible D gene (6 bases). This CDR3 has 13 amino acids. The V end was cut by 6 bases, the J end by 4 bases, with 12 bases between. CDR3 region: CASRAGGGETQYF. The DNA for the CDR3 is TGTGCCAGCAGAGCCGGGGGAGGAGAGACCCAGTACTTC.

The chain recombines TRBV4-1 with TRBJ1-2; no reliable D call. V gave up 4 bases and J gave up 3 bases, with 12 bases separating them. CDR1 is MGHRA, CDR2 YSYEKL, per germline. The CDR3 runs to 14 residues. In nucleotides, the CDR3 is TGCGCCAGCAGCCTTACAACGGGCGACTATGGCTACACCTTC. Translating it yields CASSLTTGDYGYTF.